The 27 T cell receptor beta chains in this list originate from one sample, sequenced in a study of shared clonotypes between healthy human individuals. Naive CD8 cells were CD45RO-negative, positively selected for CCR7, excluding terminally differentiated effector memory CD45RA+ cells. This table comes from immunoSEQ multiplex PCR, and its TCRdb copy is limited to in-frame clones, with some not included. The table records fewer than 700,000 clones, 85% to 95% of them present only once. Source material: naive CD8+ T cells sorted from blood. The receptors here all came from a woman under 40 in good health.

The chain is built from TRBV4-1 and TRBJ2-7; 12 bases are a match to TRBD2. Germline CDR1 is MGHRA and CDR2 is YSYEKL. V was pared by 3 bases and J by 6 bases, with 9 bases of the junction left unmatched. The CDR3 has 16 residues. CDR3: CASSQTQTSGSVEQYF. Here the CDR3 DNA reads TGCGCCAGCAGCCAGACCCAGACTAGCGGGAGTGTCGAGCAGTACTTC.

The gene calls are TRBV19 and TRBJ2-5; 8 bases agree with TRBD2. The J call may be faulty, since TRBJ2-7 better matches the DNA end. Germline values: CDR1 LNHDA, CDR2 SQIVND (reference sequence). The CDR3 has 14 amino acids. The CDR3 bases are TGTGCCAGCTCCCCGGCGGGGGGCTCCTACGAGCAGTACTTC. Amino acids: CASSPAGGSYEQYF.

The chain is built from TRBV30 and TRBJ2-1; TRBD2 matches at 9 bases. This CDR3 region has 18 residues. CDR1 and CDR2 from the germline V gene are GTSNPN and SVGIG (reference sequence). Trimming at V came to 1 base and at J to 0 bases, leaving 10 bases not matched to a gene. CDR3 DNA sequence: TGTGCCTGGAGTGGCCCGGCTAGCGGGACAAGCTCCTACAATGAGCAGTTCTTC. Translating it yields CAWSGPASGTSSYNEQFF.

The rearrangement joins TRBV7-9 to TRBJ2-5, with TRBD2 as a possible D gene (6 bases). This CDR3 spans 13 amino acids. Germline V CDR1 and CDR2: SEHNR, FQNEAQ (reference sequence). Trimming removed 5 bases at V and 1 base at J, with 8 bases between. The CDR3 protein is CASSPGAQETQYF. In DNA form, the CDR3 reads TGTGCCAGCAGCCCGGGAGCCCAAGAGACCCAGTACTTC. Variable domain in full (rest from reference TRBV7-9 and TRBJ2-5): DTGVSQNPRHKITKRGQNVTFRCDPISEHNRLYWYRQTLGQGPEFLTYFQNEAQLEKSRLLSDRFSAERPKGSFSTLEIQRTEQGDSAMYLCASSPGAQETQYFGPGTRLLVL.

This chain connects TRBV19 to TRBJ2-7; tentatively, D is TRBD2 (5 bases). The CDR3 contains 16 residues. Trimming removed 2 bases at V and 6 bases at J, with 20 bases between. Germline V lookup: CDR1 LNHDA, CDR2 SQIVND (reference sequence). This CDR3 is CASSISGWSSQSEQYF. CDR3 sequence (DNA): TGTGCCAGTAGTATATCGGGGTGGTCGAGTCAGTCCGAGCAGTACTTC.

The rearrangement links TRBV7-2 to TRBJ2-1; 14 positions match TRBD2. In germline, CDR1 is SGHTA, CDR2 FQGNSA. The V and J ends lost 4 bases and 9 bases, in that order; junction bases with no gene match: 5. The CDR3 covers 15 residues. CDR3 residues: CASSSTGLAGGEQFF. In nucleotides, the CDR3 is TGTGCCAGCAGCTCTACTGGACTAGCGGGAGGTGAGCAGTTCTTC. The full variable domain, rest sourced from reference TRBV7-2 and TRBJ2-1, is GAGVSQSPSNKVTEKGKDVELRCDPISGHTALYWYRQSLGQGLEFLIYFQGNSAPDKSGLPSDRFSAERTGGSVSTLTIQRTQQEDSAVYLCASSSTGLAGGEQFFGPGTRLTVL.

The chain uses TRBV9 and TRBJ2-2; no definite D call. Germline V gives CDR1 SGDLS, CDR2 YYNGEE. The CDR3 totals 14 residues. The V end was cut by 3 bases, the J end by 6 bases, with 12 bases between. The CDR3 region is CASSAPPGAGELFF. As DNA, the CDR3 is TGTGCCAGCAGCGCCCCCCCTGGGGCCGGGGAGCTGTTTTTT.

This clone was detected only once. The V gene is TRBV27, the J gene TRBJ2-1; 11 positions agree with TRBD2. This CDR3 contains 16 residues. Germline CDR1 reads MNHEY; CDR2 reads SMNVEV (reference sequence). V shed 7 bases, J shed 4 bases, and the junction held 9 bases outside the gene matches. Here the CDR3 DNA reads TGTGCCAGCAATGCCCTAGCGGGGGGCTTATACAATGAGCAGTTCTTC. Translated: CASNALAGGLYNEQFF.

The J gene is TRBJ2-7, the V gene TRBV7-8; possible D gene TRBD2, 6 bases. Trimming took 4 bases from V and 2 from J, leaving 12 bases between them. In germline, CDR1 is SGHVS, CDR2 FQNEAQ. The CDR3 runs 14 residues. This CDR3 reads CASSYLARAYEQYF. The CDR3 nucleotides are TGTGCCAGCAGCTACCTAGCGCGAGCCTACGAGCAGTACTTC. The full variable domain, its missing parts supplied by reference TRBV7-8 and TRBJ2-7, is GAGVSQSPRYKVAKRGQDVALRCDPISGHVSLFWYQQALGQGPEFLTYFQNEAQLDKSGLPSDRFFAERPEGSVSTLKIQRTQQEDSAVYLCASSYLARAYEQYFGPGTRLTVT.

The chain couples TRBV30 to TRBJ1-4; D may be TRBD1 (5 bases). Germline V gene lookup returns CDR1 GTSNPN and CDR2 SVGIG (reference sequence). The CDR3 spans 13 residues. The V end was cut by 2 bases, the J end by 7 bases, with 11 bases between. This CDR3 reads CAWSWGAREKLFF. CDR3 nucleotides: TGTGCCTGGAGTTGGGGCGCTCGTGAAAAACTGTTTTTT.

The chain is built from TRBV6-5 and TRBJ2-2; 9 nucleotides agree with TRBD2. Trimming at V came to 2 bases and at J to 6 bases, leaving 4 bases not matched to a gene. This CDR3 spans 15 amino acids. Per the germline V gene, CDR1 is MNHEY and CDR2 is SVGAGI. The CDR3, as DNA: TGTGCCAGCAGTTACGGGCGGGAGGGCCCCGGGGAGCTGTTTTTT. Translating it yields CASSYGREGPGELFF.

This clone was seen a handful of times. This sequence joins TRBV30 and TRBJ1-5; D remains unclear. The CDR3 loop spans 14 amino acids. Germline CDR1 GTSNPN, CDR2 SVGIG (reference sequence). The ends were cut back, 2 bases at V and 0 bases at J, with 8 bases in the middle. In nucleotides, the CDR3 is TGTGCCTGGAGTTCCGGGATTAGCAATCAGCCCCAGCATTTT. It translates to CAWSSGISNQPQHF.

This chain joins TRBV5-4 and TRBJ2-7, with a tentative D call TRBD2 (6 bases). Trimming stripped 2 bases from V and 4 bases from J, with 19 bases between. The CDR3 length is 16 residues. Germline V CDR1 and CDR2: SGHNT, YYREEE (reference sequence). CDR3 sequence reads: CASSFFTSSVDYEQYF. For the CDR3, the DNA is TGTGCCAGCAGCTTCTTCACTAGCTCAGTAGATTACGAGCAGTACTTC.

This clone was picked up one time. The gene calls are TRBV5-4 and TRBJ1-2; tentative D call: TRBD1 (6 bases). The CDR3 runs 13 residues. Germline V gives CDR1 SGHNT, CDR2 YYREEE (reference sequence). V was shortened by 5 bases and J by 5 bases, with 13 bases between the two germline ends. CDR3 loop: CASSYATGYGYTF. The CDR3 nucleotides are TGTGCCAGCAGTTACGCCACAGGGTATGGCTACACCTTC.

The J gene is TRBJ2-1, the V gene TRBV13, with 14 bases identical to TRBD2. Germline V gene lookup returns CDR1 PRHDT and CDR2 FYEKMQ (reference sequence). J lost 7 bases, V lost 5 bases, and 7 bases had no gene match. The CDR3 totals 16 residues. The CDR3 reads CASSPTGTSGRNEQFF. The CDR3 bases are TGTGCCAGCAGCCCGACCGGGACTAGCGGGAGAAATGAGCAGTTCTTC. Based on the CDR3 plus reference TRBV13 and TRBJ2-1, the full variable domain is AAGVIQSPRHLIKEKRETATLKCYPIPRHDTVYWYQQGPGQDPQFLISFYEKMQSDKGSIPDRFSAQQFSDYHSELNMSSLELGDSALYFCASSPTGTSGRNEQFFGPGTRLTVL.

This chain uses TRBV5-1 with TRBJ2-3, with 11 bases aligning to TRBD2. The J segment lost 4 bases and the V segment lost 4 bases, leaving 11 bases of the junction unmatched. There are 17 residues in the CDR3. Germline CDR1 reads SGHRS; CDR2 reads YFSETQ. DNA of the CDR3: TGCGCCAGCAGCCTGATACCCGGGACTAGCGGTGCAGATACGCAGTATTTT. This encodes CASSLIPGTSGADTQYF.

This rearrangement joins TRBV7-2 to TRBJ2-6; the match to TRBD1 covers 9 bases. Germline V gene data show CDR1 as SGHTA and CDR2 as FQGNSA. The CDR3 sequence is 16 residues long. The junction had 9 bases not matched to a gene; V was cut back by 10 bases and J by 2 bases. The CDR3 reads CATETGDRAGANVLTF. The DNA of the CDR3 is TGTGCCACCGAGACCGGGGACAGGGCTGGGGCCAACGTCCTGACTTTC.

The chain employs TRBV19 and TRBJ2-7, with D possibly matching TRBD2 (5 bases). Trimming removed 5 bases from V and 6 bases from J, with 17 bases in between. CDR3 size: 14 residues. Germline CDR1 and CDR2: LNHDA and SQIVND (reference sequence). CDR3 protein: CASSLSLGAVEQYF. The CDR3 nucleotides are TGTGCCAGTAGTCTGAGCTTAGGAGCGGTCGAGCAGTACTTC. The full variable domain, with the rest looked up from reference TRBV19 and TRBJ2-7, is DGGITQSPKYLFRKEGQNVTLSCEQNLNHDAMYWYRQDPGQGLRLIYYSQIVNDFQKGDIAEGYSVSREKKESFPLTVTSAQKNPTAFYLCASSLSLGAVEQYFGPGTRLTVT.

The CDR3 spells CATSRDRTVQETQYF. As DNA, the CDR3 is TGTGCCACCAGCAGAGATCGGACAGTCCAAGAGACCCAGTACTTC. V and J are TRBV15 and TRBJ2-5, with D perhaps TRBD1 (6 bases). CDR1 is LNHNV and CDR2 is YYDKDF in the germline V gene (reference sequence). The V end was cut by 0 bases, the J end by 1 base, with 9 bases between. This CDR3 is 15 amino acids long.

The genes are TRBV19 and TRBJ2-7, with D unresolved. CDR3 length: 14 residues. Trimming left V 4 bases short and J 4 bases short, with 14 bases between. In germline, CDR1 is LNHDA, CDR2 SQIVND (reference sequence). This CDR3 reads CASSTTLTGYEQYF. The CDR3 DNA reads TGTGCCAGTAGTACCACCCTGACCGGGTACGAGCAGTACTTC.

This clone occurred once. The chain has TRBV5-4 and TRBJ2-1; 8 bases align to TRBD2. The length of the CDR3 is 15 residues. The germline gives CDR1 SGHNT, CDR2 YYREEE (reference sequence). J lost 4 bases, V lost 5 bases, and 8 bases had no gene match. The CDR3 coding sequence is TGTGCCAGCAGGGTTAGTACTAGCGGATACAATGAGCAGTTCTTC. As protein: CASRVSTSGYNEQFF.

Here the CDR3 DNA reads TGTGCCAGCAGCCTAAAGGGACAACCCTCCTACGAGCAGTACTTC. It specifies CASSLKGQPSYEQYF. The chain couples TRBV28 to TRBJ2-7; a weak D match, TRBD1 (6 bases). V was trimmed by 6 bases and J by 0 bases, leaving 15 bases between them. Germline CDR1 and CDR2: MDHEN and SYDVKM. The CDR3 contains 15 residues.

The chain links TRBV28 to TRBJ2-2; maybe TRBD2 (5 bases). This CDR3 region has 15 residues. Trimming shortened V by 6 bases and J by 7 bases, and 18 bases separated the two germline ends. The germline V gene encodes CDR1 MDHEN and CDR2 SYDVKM. The CDR3 nucleotides read TGTGCCAGCAGCCTGAACAATCCTAGCCACGGGGAGCTGTTTTTT. This codes for CASSLNNPSHGELFF.

The chain recombines TRBV5-6 with TRBJ2-1; D is undetermined. Deletions cut 0 bases from V and 8 bases from J, with 12 bases between. CDR1 is SGHDT, CDR2 YYEEEE, per germline. The CDR3 runs 14 residues. This CDR3 reads CASSLAMASDEQFF. CDR3 nucleotides: TGTGCCAGCAGCTTGGCCATGGCCTCTGATGAGCAGTTCTTC.

The rearrangement links TRBV5-4 to TRBJ2-1; D is perhaps TRBD2 (6 bases). With 3 bases removed from V and 0 bases from J, the gap between germline ends came to 13 bases. Germline V gives CDR1 SGHNT, CDR2 YYREEE (reference sequence). This CDR3 comprises 16 residues. CDR3 loop: CASSSQIAASYNEQFF. Here the CDR3 DNA reads TGTGCCAGCAGCTCGCAGATAGCGGCCTCCTACAATGAGCAGTTCTTC.

This sequence joins TRBV13 and TRBJ2-5; D not resolved. The J call may be mistaken, given a closer DNA end match to TRBJ2-7. The CDR3 has 14 amino acids. Germline V gene data show CDR1 as PRHDT and CDR2 as FYEKMQ (reference sequence). The CDR3 sequence: CASSLGATGYEQYF. The CDR3 coding sequence is TGTGCCAGCAGCTTAGGGGCCACGGGCTACGAGCAGTACTTC.

This clone has only one observation. CDR3 DNA sequence: TGTGCCAGCAGCCCAACAGGGGTCGGGGCCAACGTCCTGACTTTC. Translation gives CASSPTGVGANVLTF. This rearrangement joins TRBV6-1 to TRBJ2-6; 7 nucleotides align to TRBD1. Unmatched junction bases numbered 6, after V lost 6 bases and J lost 4 bases. This CDR3 spans 15 amino acids. CDR1 and CDR2 from the germline V gene are MNHNS and SASEGT.